The 27 T cell receptor beta chains given below trace back to one sample, sequenced in a study of regulatory T cells in long-lasting Graves disease. Time point reported: newly diagnosed GD, antithyroid drugs for less than 3 months. TCR sequences were obtained from RNA taken from PBMCs. CDR3-region Arm-PCR and iRepertoire HTBI primers produced the TCR beta libraries. TCRdb passed the multiplex PCR reads through MiXCR, listing each CDR3 protein once. The table lists over 300,000 distinct CDR3 sequences, around 16% of them singletons, with around a fifth in the top ten. This specimen was peripheral blood mononuclear cells (PBMCs), taken at new diagnosis, from a patient treated with antithyroid drugs. The receptors originated from a female donor with Graves disease.

This clonotype was observed at least ten times. The chain combines TRBV5-4 with TRBJ1-1, with D unresolved. V lost 0 bases and J lost 6, with 12 bases in between. Germline V CDR1 and CDR2: SGHNT, YYREEE (reference sequence). This CDR3 contains 14 residues. The CDR3 DNA is TGTGCCAGCAGCTTGGGTCTCGGGTCCCCTGAAGCTTTCTTT. This translates into CASSLGLGSPEAFF. Looking up the rest from reference TRBV5-4 and TRBJ1-1 gives the full variable domain: ETGVTQSPTHLIKTRGQQVTLRCSSQSGHNTVSWYQQALGQGPQFIFQYYREEENGRGNFPPRFSGLQFPNYSSELNVNALELDDSALYLCASSLGLGSPEAFFGQGTRLTVV.

The chain employs TRBV20-1 and TRBJ1-1; D may be TRBD1 (5 bases). The CDR3 has 13 residues. V shed 1 base and J shed 5 bases, with 11 bases lying between them. CDR1 is DFQATT and CDR2 is SNEGSKA in the germline V gene (reference sequence). CDR3 nucleotide sequence: TGCAGTGCTAGAGGTGGCCAGGGTACTGAAGCTTTCTTT. It translates to CSARGGQGTEAFF.

This clonotype was counted many times. J is TRBJ2-1 and V is TRBV15; D may be TRBD1 or TRBD2 (5 bases each). V was pared by 0 bases and J by 6 bases, with 18 bases between. CDR3 length equals 17 residues. The V gene's germline CDR1 is LNHNV and CDR2 YYDKDF (reference sequence). The CDR3 DNA reads as TGTGCCACCAGCAGAGAAAGTATCGGGGTTGGGGGCAATGAGCAGTTCTTC. It yields the protein CATSRESIGVGGNEQFF.

The genes are TRBV6-5 and TRBJ1-5; possibly TRBD1 for D (5 bases). Germline-derived CDR1 and CDR2 are MNHEY and SVGAGI. CDR3 size: 16 residues. V was shortened by 0 bases and J by 6 bases, with 15 bases between the two germline ends. The CDR3 region has the DNA TGTGCCAGCAGTTACTCGAACCCCAGGGTCGGTCAGCCCCAGCATTTT. Translating gives CASSYSNPRVGQPQHF.

This clonotype appeared a few times. This sequence joins TRBV5-4 and TRBJ2-4, with D possibly being TRBD2 (5 bases). V dropped 4 bases and J dropped 2 bases, with 10 bases sitting between them. The CDR3 consists of 14 residues. Germline values: CDR1 SGHNT, CDR2 YYREEE (reference sequence). The CDR3 sequence: CASSQSGPKNIQYF. CDR3 in DNA: TGTGCCAGCAGCCAGAGCGGTCCCAAAAACATTCAGTACTTC.

This clonotype was seen ten or more times. The chain has TRBV6-1 and TRBJ2-4, with TRBD1 matching over 9 bases. Germline V lookup: CDR1 MNHNS, CDR2 SASEGT. Trimming removed 7 bases from V and 4 bases from J; junction bases left unmatched: 5. The CDR3 covers 14 residues. CDR3 sequence: CASTDDRGKNIQYF. DNA for the CDR3: TGTGCCAGCACCGACGACAGGGGGAAAAACATTCAGTACTTC.

This clonotype was recorded many times. The gene calls are TRBV7-9 and TRBJ1-1; no definite D call. This CDR3 has 14 amino acids. Germline V gives CDR1 SEHNR, CDR2 FQNEAQ (reference sequence). Trimming removed 3 bases from V and 4 bases from J, with 12 bases in between. CDR3: CASSFREPSTEAFF. For the CDR3, the DNA is TGTGCCAGCAGCTTCCGGGAACCCTCCACTGAAGCTTTCTTT.

V gene TRBV3-1 combines with J gene TRBJ2-1; 9 bases match TRBD2. The better agreement between TRBJ2-5 and the DNA end casts doubt on the J call. The CDR3 loop spans 18 amino acids. Germline V gives CDR1 LGHDT, CDR2 YNNKEL (reference sequence). The CDR3 sequence: CASSQEAAAGGLEETQYF. CDR3 DNA sequence: TGTGCCAGCAGCCAAGAAGCCGCCGCGGGAGGGCTGGAAGAGACCCAGTACTTC.

The genes are TRBV29-1 and TRBJ2-5; D remains unclear. The V gene lost 3 bases and the J gene lost 4 bases, with 15 bases spanning the gap. CDR1 and CDR2 from the germline V gene are SQVTM and ANQGSEA. The CDR3 length is 14 residues. The CDR3 nucleotides are TGCAGCGTTGATGACGCCAGTCAGACAGAGACCCAGTACTTC. Its translation: CSVDDASQTETQYF.

This clonotype was observed a handful of times. The V and J genes are TRBV2 and TRBJ1-5; D call uncertain. Trimming stripped 9 bases from V and 0 bases from J, with 9 bases between. CDR3 length: 13 residues. Germline CDR1 SNHLY, CDR2 FYNNEI. The CDR3 DNA follows: TGTGCCAGTCAGCAAGATAGCAATCAGCCCCAGCATTTT. This sequence encodes CASQQDSNQPQHF.

This clonotype was recorded at least ten times. This sequence joins TRBV11-2 and TRBJ2-7; maybe TRBD2 (7 bases). Germline V gene lookup returns CDR1 SGHAT and CDR2 FQNNGV. The CDR3 spans 14 residues. Trimming left V 5 bases short and J 3 bases short, with 14 bases between. For the CDR3, the DNA is TGTGCCAGCAGCACCCGGGGGGCGAACTACGAGCAGTACTTC. This gives the protein CASSTRGANYEQYF.

On this clonotype itself: This may be a read error: a much more frequent sequence differs by one nucleotide. V and J are TRBV20-1 and TRBJ2-3; D might be TRBD1 (7 bases). Between the trimmed V and J ends, which lost 3 bases and 4 bases, there was a span of 17 bases. The CDR3 runs 15 residues. CDR1 is DFQATT and CDR2 is SNEGSKA in the germline V gene (reference sequence). CDR3 in DNA: TGCAGTGCTAGTCTTGGCAGGGGGGCCTCAGATACGCAGTATTTT. Amino acids: CSASLGRGASDTQYF.

This clonotype was detected many times. The chain combines TRBV6-9 with TRBJ1-5, with 8 positions matching TRBD1. The CDR3 spans 17 residues. From germline, CDR1 is MNHGY and CDR2 SVAAGI. The V and J ends lost 4 bases and 6 bases, in that order; junction bases with no gene match: 14. CDR3 sequence (DNA): TGTGCCAGCAGTTCTCCCCTCCAGGGGGCGGATACTCAGCCCCAGCATTTT. Protein product: CASSSPLQGADTQPQHF.

About this clonotype itself: This probably arose from a read error, given a far larger clone one base away. This chain uses TRBV27 with TRBJ2-1; TRBD1 might be the D (6 bases). The CDR3 is made up of 16 amino acids. Trimming took off 5 bases at V and 10 bases at J, with 24 bases between the two ends. CDR1 is MNHEY, CDR2 SMNVEV, per germline (reference sequence). DNA for the CDR3: TGTGCCAGCAGTCCGACATCGGGACACCCCGCCTACGAGCAGTTCTTC. As protein: CASSPTSGHPAYEQFF.

The V call is TRBV29-1, the J call TRBJ2-1, with 9 bases identical to TRBD2. In germline, CDR1 is SQVTM, CDR2 ANQGSEA. The CDR3 contains 14 residues. V lost 4 bases and J lost 0; bases outside the gene matches: 1. In nucleotides, the CDR3 is TGCAGCGTTGGCGGGAGGGCCTCCTACAATGAGCAGTTCTTC. It is translated as CSVGGRASYNEQFF.

There are many counts of this clonotype. This chain joins TRBV19 and TRBJ1-5, with D maybe TRBD1 (5 bases). The germline CDR1 and CDR2 sequences are LNHDA and SQIVND (reference sequence). The CDR3 runs to 13 residues. The V and J ends lost 6 bases and 5 bases respectively, with 11 bases between them. This CDR3 is CASRHRSDQPQHF. CDR3 coding DNA: TGTGCCAGTAGGCACAGGAGTGATCAGCCCCAGCATTTT.

This clonotype was recorded at least ten times. The rearrangement joins TRBV12-3 or TRBV12-4 to TRBJ2-2; TRBD2 might be the D (6 bases). Trimming pared 3 bases from V and 2 bases from J, leaving 7 bases between. The CDR3 runs 14 residues. The CDR3 sequence: CASSFGTNTGELFF. DNA for the CDR3: TGTGCCAGCAGTTTTGGGACTAACACCGGGGAGCTGTTTTTT.

This clonotype was counted many times. This chain links TRBV4-2 with TRBJ2-2; D is unresolved. Looked up from germline, CDR1 is LGHNA and CDR2 is YNFKEQ. The ends were cut back, 4 bases at V and 9 bases at J, with 21 bases in the middle. CDR3 size: 16 residues. CDR3 in amino acids: CASSPESTLTSRELFF. As DNA, the CDR3 is TGTGCCAGCAGCCCGGAATCAACGTTGACAAGTAGGGAGCTGTTTTTT.

In this sample, this clonotype turned up many times. J is TRBJ1-2 and V is TRBV3-1; the D is unclear. V lost 2 bases to trimming and J lost 6 bases, with 4 bases between them. The germline gives CDR1 LGHDT, CDR2 YNNKEL (reference sequence). The CDR3 loop spans 11 amino acids. The CDR3 sequence is CASSQRDGYTF. As DNA, the CDR3 is TGTGCCAGCAGCCAAAGGGATGGCTACACCTTC.

This clonotype was found many times. V usage is TRBV12-3 or TRBV12-4 and J usage is TRBJ1-4; 11 bases fit TRBD1. The CDR3 spans 17 residues. V was clipped by 4 bases and J by 4 bases; unmatched bases: 8. CDR3 coding DNA: TGTGCCAGCAGTTCACCGGGACAGGGGGAGATTAATGAAAAACTGTTTTTT. Its translation: CASSSPGQGEINEKLFF.

This clonotype was counted at least ten times. The chain joins TRBV6-2 or TRBV6-3 to TRBJ1-5; TRBD1 might be the D (5 bases). V gave up 2 bases and J gave up 5 bases, with 10 bases separating them. The length of the CDR3 is 14 residues. Per germline, CDR1 MNHEY and CDR2 SVGEGT. CDR3 region: CASSYRGVDQPQHF. CDR3 DNA: TGTGCCAGCAGTTACCGAGGGGTGGATCAGCCCCAGCATTTT.

In this sample, this clonotype turned up many times. The chain employs TRBV11-2 and TRBJ2-3; D is unclear. CDR1 and CDR2 (germline): SGHAT, FQNNGV. V lost 5 bases to trimming and J lost 0 bases, with 6 bases between them. The CDR3 contains 13 residues. The CDR3 region is CASSPVSTDTQYF. The CDR3 bases are TGTGCCAGCAGCCCGGTTAGCACAGATACGCAGTATTTT.

This clonotype was seen ten or more times. V usage is TRBV20-1 and J usage is TRBJ2-7, with TRBD1 as a possible D gene (6 bases). Trimming left V 5 bases short and J 9 bases short, with 20 bases between. Germline-derived CDR1 and CDR2 are DFQATT and SNEGSKA (reference sequence). The CDR3 totals 13 residues. This chain's CDR3 is CSAHRDTTQGQYF. The CDR3 region has the DNA TGCAGTGCTCACCGGGACACCACCCAGGGGCAGTACTTC.

This clonotype has more than one count but fewer than ten. The chain joins TRBV10-1 to TRBJ2-5, with D perhaps matching TRBD2 (5 bases). V lost 4 bases, J lost 5 bases, and 20 bases lay in between. The CDR3 is 16 amino acids. Germline CDR1 and CDR2: WNHNN and SYGVQD (reference sequence). In DNA form, the CDR3 reads TGCGCCAGCAGTGGGGAGACAAGCATAAACCGGGAGACCCAGTACTTC. Its translation: CASSGETSINRETQYF.

This clonotype came up many times. The chain joins TRBV5-5 to TRBJ2-2, with D unclear. The CDR3 consists of 13 residues. Trimming shortened V by 2 bases and J by 4 bases, and 6 bases separated the two germline ends. Germline V gene sequence: CDR1 SGHKS, CDR2 YYEKEE (reference sequence). CDR3 loop: CASSFDVTGELFF. CDR3 nucleotides: TGTGCCAGCAGCTTTGACGTCACCGGGGAGCTGTTTTTT.

This clonotype has at least ten counts. This chain's CDR3 is CSARDFFGQLDGYTF. The CDR3 DNA is TGCAGTGCTAGAGATTTTTTCGGACAGTTGGATGGCTACACCTTC. The chain uses TRBV20-1 and TRBJ1-2; D possibly corresponds to TRBD1 (6 bases). This CDR3 region has 15 residues. CDR1 DFQATT and CDR2 SNEGSKA come from the germline V gene (reference sequence). The germline V and J ends were trimmed by 0 bases and 6 bases, with 17 bases remaining between them.

The chain uses TRBV6-7 and TRBJ2-1; D tentatively fits TRBD1 or TRBD2 (5 bases each). TRBV6-7 is identified as an open reading frame with a role that is uncertain. The CDR3 sequence is 16 residues long. The ends were cut back, 2 bases at V and 4 bases at J, with 15 bases in the middle. CDR3 region: CASSYAGARRYNEQFF. The CDR3 region has the DNA TGTGCCAGCAGTTACGCCGGGGCGCGGCGGTACAATGAGCAGTTCTTC.